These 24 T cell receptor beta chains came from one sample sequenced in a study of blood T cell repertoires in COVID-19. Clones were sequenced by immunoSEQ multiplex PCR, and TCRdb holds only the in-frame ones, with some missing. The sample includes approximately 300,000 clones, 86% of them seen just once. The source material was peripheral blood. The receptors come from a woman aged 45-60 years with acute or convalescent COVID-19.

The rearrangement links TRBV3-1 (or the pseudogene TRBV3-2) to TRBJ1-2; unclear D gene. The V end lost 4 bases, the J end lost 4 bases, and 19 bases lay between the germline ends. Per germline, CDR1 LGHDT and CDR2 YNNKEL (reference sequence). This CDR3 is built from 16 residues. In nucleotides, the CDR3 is TGTGCCAGCAGCCTTCCCCTGGGAGTTCGGGTCTATGGCTACACCTTC. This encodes CASSLPLGVRVYGYTF.

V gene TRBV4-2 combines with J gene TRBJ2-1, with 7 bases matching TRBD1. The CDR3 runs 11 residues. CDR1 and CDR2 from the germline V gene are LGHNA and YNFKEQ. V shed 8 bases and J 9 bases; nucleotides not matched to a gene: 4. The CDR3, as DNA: TGTGCCAGCCGCAAGGGGGCTGAGCAGTTCTTC. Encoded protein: CASRKGAEQFF.

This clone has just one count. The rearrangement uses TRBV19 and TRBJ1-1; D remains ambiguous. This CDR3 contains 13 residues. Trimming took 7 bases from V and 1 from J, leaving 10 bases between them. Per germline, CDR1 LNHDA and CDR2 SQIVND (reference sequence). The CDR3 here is CASNNRRNTEAFF. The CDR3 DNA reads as TGTGCCAGTAATAACAGACGGAACACTGAAGCTTTCTTT.

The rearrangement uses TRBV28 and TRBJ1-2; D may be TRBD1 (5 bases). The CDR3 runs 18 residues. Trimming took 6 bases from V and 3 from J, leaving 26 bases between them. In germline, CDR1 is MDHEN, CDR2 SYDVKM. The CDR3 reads CASSSYLGRTFGDYGYTF. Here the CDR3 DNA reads TGTGCCAGCAGCTCCTACCTGGGGCGGACATTTGGAGACTATGGCTACACCTTC.

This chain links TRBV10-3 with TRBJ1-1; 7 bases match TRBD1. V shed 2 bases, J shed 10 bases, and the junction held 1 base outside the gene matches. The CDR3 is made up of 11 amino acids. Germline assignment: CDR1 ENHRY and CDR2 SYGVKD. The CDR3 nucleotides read TGTGCCATCAGTGAGGACAGGGCAGCTTTCTTT. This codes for CAISEDRAAFF.

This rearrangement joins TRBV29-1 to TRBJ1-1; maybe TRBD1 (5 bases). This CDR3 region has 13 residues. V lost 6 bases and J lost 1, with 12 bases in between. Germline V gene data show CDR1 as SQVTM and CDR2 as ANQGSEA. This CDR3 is CSVSQVRNTEAFF. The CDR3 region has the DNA TGCAGCGTCTCACAGGTGAGGAACACTGAAGCTTTCTTT.

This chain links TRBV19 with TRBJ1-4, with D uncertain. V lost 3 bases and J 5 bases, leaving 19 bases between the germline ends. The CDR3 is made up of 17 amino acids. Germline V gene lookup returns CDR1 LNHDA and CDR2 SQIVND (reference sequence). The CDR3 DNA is TGTGCCAGTAGTATGCTCGGACGAGGTCAGCGGAATGAAAAACTGTTTTTT. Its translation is CASSMLGRGQRNEKLFF.

The DNA of the CDR3 is TGTGCCAGCAGCTCCGGGACTAGCAGGAGTGAGACCCAGTACTTC. Its protein product is CASSSGTSRSETQYF. This chain uses TRBV7-3 with TRBJ2-5, with 9 bases fitting TRBD2. CDR1 SGHTA and CDR2 FQGTGA come from the germline V gene. The CDR3 has 15 amino acids. Trimming at V came to 4 bases and at J to 5 bases, leaving 8 bases not matched to a gene.

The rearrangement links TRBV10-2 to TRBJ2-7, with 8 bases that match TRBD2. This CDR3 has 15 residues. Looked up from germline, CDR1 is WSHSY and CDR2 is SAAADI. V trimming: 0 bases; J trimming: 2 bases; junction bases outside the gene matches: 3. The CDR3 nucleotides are TGCGCCAGCAGTGAGTCAACTAGCGGAGCCTACGAGCAGTACTTC. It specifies CASSESTSGAYEQYF.

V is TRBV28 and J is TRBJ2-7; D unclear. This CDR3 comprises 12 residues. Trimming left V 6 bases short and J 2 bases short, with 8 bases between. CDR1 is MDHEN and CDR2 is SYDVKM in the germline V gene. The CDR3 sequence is CASSSVPYEQYF. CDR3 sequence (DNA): TGTGCCAGCAGCTCAGTCCCCTACGAGCAGTACTTC. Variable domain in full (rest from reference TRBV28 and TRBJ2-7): DVKVTQSSRYLVKRTGEKVFLECVQDMDHENMFWYRQDPGLGLRLIYFSYDVKMKEKGDIPEGYSVSREKKERFSLILESASTNQTSMYLCASSSVPYEQYFGPGTRLTVT.

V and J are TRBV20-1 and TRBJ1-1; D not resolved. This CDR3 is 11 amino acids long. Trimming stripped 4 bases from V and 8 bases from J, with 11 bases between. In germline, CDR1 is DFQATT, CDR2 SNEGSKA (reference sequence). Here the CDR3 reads CSATSGVEAFF. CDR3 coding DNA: TGCAGTGCTACGTCCGGGGTAGAAGCTTTCTTT.

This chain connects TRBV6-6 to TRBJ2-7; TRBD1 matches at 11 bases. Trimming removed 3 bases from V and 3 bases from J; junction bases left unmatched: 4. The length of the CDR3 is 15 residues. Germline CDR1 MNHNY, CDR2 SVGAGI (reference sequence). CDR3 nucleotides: TGTGCCAGCAGTTATCGGACAGGGGGCCACTACGAGCAGTACTTC. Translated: CASSYRTGGHYEQYF.

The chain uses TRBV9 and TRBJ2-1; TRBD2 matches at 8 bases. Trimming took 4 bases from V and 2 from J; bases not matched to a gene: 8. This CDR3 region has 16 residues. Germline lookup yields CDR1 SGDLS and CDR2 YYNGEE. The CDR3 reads CASSTSGRVTYNEQFF. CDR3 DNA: TGTGCCAGCAGCACAAGCGGGAGAGTCACCTACAATGAGCAGTTCTTC.

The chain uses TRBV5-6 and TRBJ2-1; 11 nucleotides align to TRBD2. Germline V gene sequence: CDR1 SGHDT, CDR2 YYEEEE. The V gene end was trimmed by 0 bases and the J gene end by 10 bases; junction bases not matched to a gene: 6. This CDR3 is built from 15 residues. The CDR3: CASSLGLAGGWEQFF. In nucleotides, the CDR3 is TGTGCCAGCAGCTTGGGGCTAGCGGGAGGTTGGGAGCAGTTCTTC. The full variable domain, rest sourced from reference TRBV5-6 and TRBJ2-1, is DAGVTQSPTHLIKTRGQQVTLRCSPKSGHDTVSWYQQALGQGPQFIFQYYEEEERQRGNFPDRFSGHQFPNYSSELNVNALLLGDSALYLCASSLGLAGGWEQFFGPGTRLTVL.

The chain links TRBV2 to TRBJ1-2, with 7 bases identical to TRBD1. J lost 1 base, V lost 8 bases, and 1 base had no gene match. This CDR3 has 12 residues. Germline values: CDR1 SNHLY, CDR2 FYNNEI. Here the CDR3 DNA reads TGTGCCAGCGACAGGGATAACTATGGCTACACCTTC. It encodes CASDRDNYGYTF.

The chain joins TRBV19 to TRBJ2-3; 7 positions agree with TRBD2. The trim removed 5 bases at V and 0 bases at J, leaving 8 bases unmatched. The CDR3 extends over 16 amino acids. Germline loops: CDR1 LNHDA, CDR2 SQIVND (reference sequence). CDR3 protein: CASSGSLAESTDTQYF. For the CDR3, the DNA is TGTGCCAGTAGTGGCAGCCTAGCGGAGAGCACAGATACGCAGTATTTT. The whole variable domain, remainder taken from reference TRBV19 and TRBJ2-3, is DGGITQSPKYLFRKEGQNVTLSCEQNLNHDAMYWYRQDPGQGLRLIYYSQIVNDFQKGDIAEGYSVSREKKESFPLTVTSAQKNPTAFYLCASSGSLAESTDTQYFGPGTRLTVL.

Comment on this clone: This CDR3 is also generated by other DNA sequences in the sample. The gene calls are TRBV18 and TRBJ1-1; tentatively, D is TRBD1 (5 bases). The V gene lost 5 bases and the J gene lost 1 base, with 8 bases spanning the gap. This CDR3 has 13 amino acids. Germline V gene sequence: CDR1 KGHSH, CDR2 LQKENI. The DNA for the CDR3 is TGTGCCAGCTCATCTCAGGGGAACACTGAAGCTTTCTTT. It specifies CASSSQGNTEAFF.

The CDR3 DNA follows: TGTGCCAGCAGTAACAGGGGAGCGTCCTACGAGCAGTACTTC. Protein sequence: CASSNRGASYEQYF. The rearrangement uses TRBV27 and TRBJ2-7; 7 nucleotides agree with TRBD1. V shed 5 bases, J shed 1 base, and the junction held 5 bases outside the gene matches. Germline assignment: CDR1 MNHEY and CDR2 SMNVEV (reference sequence). This CDR3 spans 14 amino acids.

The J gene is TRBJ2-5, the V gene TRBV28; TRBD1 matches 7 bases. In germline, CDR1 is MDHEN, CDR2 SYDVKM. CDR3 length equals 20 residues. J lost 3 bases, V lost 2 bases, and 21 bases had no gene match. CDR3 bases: TGTGCCAGCAGTTTACAATTGAGGGGGCAGGGAGACGGACGTAAAGAGACCCAGTACTTC. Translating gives CASSLQLRGQGDGRKETQYF.

Here the CDR3 reads CASSWDSSYEQYF. The CDR3 nucleotides are TGTGCCAGCAGCTGGGACAGTTCCTACGAGCAGTACTTC. The chain uses TRBV7-8 and TRBJ2-7, with TRBD1 matching over 7 bases. Germline V gene sequence: CDR1 SGHVS, CDR2 FQNEAQ. V lost 4 bases, J lost 1 base, and 1 base stayed unmatched. The CDR3 covers 13 residues.

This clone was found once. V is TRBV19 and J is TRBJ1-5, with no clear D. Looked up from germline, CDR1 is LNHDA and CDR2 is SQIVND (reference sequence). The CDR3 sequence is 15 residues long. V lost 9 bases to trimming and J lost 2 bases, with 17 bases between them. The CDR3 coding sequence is TGTGCCAGCGCCTCGGGCGGGAAAGGCAATCAGCCCCAGCATTTT. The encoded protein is CASASGGKGNQPQHF. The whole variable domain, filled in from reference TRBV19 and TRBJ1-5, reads DGGITQSPKYLFRKEGQNVTLSCEQNLNHDAMYWYRQDPGQGLRLIYYSQIVNDFQKGDIAEGYSVSREKKESFPLTVTSAQKNPTAFYLCASASGGKGNQPQHFGDGTRLSIL.

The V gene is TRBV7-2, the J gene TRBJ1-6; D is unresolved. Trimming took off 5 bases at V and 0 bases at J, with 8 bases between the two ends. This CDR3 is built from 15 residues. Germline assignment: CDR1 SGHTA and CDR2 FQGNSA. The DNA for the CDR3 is TGTGCCAGCAGCCGCTTGAGCTCCTATAATTCACCCCTCCACTTT. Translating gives CASSRLSSYNSPLHF.

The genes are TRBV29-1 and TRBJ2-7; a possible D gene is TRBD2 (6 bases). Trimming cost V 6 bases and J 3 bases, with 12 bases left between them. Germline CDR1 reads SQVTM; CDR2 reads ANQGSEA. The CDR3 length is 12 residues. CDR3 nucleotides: TGCAGCGTGGGGCCGACTAGCTACGAGCAGTACTTC. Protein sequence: CSVGPTSYEQYF.

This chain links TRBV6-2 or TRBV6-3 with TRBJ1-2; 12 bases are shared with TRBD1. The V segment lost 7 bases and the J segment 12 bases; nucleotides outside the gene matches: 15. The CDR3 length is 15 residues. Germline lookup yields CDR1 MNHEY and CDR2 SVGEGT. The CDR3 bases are TGTGCCAGCACCCCCCTGGGACAGGGGGCAAGGACCGACACCTTC. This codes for CASTPLGQGARTDTF.